The 8 T cell receptor beta chains given below trace back to one sample, sequenced in a study of OX40 agonist ivuxolimab in advanced cancers. This table comes from immunoSEQ multiplex PCR, and its TCRdb copy is limited to in-frame clones, with some not included. The sample includes about 20,000 clones, 75% to 95% of them seen just once. The sequencing used CD4+ or CD8+ T cells sorted from blood, collected in a trial of the OX40 agonist ivuxolimab. These receptor sequences come from an adult with an advanced solid tumor such as melanoma, head and neck, liver or kidney cancer.

The chain combines TRBV6-1 with TRBJ1-3; a weak D match, TRBD1 (5 bases). The CDR3 loop spans 14 amino acids. The V gene's germline CDR1 is MNHNS and CDR2 SASEGT. Trimming took 8 bases from V and 6 from J, leaving 17 bases between them. CDR3 in DNA: TGTGCCAGCCGGGGCCATACTCCTGAAAACACCATATATTTT. This translates into CASRGHTPENTIYF.

The V call is TRBV6-1, the J call TRBJ2-2; 11 bases map to TRBD2. The CDR3 contains 16 residues. V was clipped by 4 bases and J by 4 bases; unmatched bases: 5. The germline CDR1 and CDR2 sequences are MNHNS and SASEGT. The CDR3 DNA reads as TGTGCCAGCAGTGTAGCGGGAGGGCTGGGCACCGGGGAGCTGTTTTTT. Protein product: CASSVAGGLGTGELFF.

The V call is TRBV19, the J call TRBJ2-7; 8 nucleotides align to TRBD2. J lost 5 bases, V lost 1 base, and 4 bases had no gene match. The CDR3 spans 14 residues. Germline V gives CDR1 LNHDA, CDR2 SQIVND (reference sequence). This CDR3 is CASSIAGGPDEQYF. CDR3 nucleotides: TGTGCCAGTAGTATAGCGGGGGGGCCCGACGAGCAGTACTTC. Complete variable domain (other parts from reference TRBV19 and TRBJ2-7): DGGITQSPKYLFRKEGQNVTLSCEQNLNHDAMYWYRQDPGQGLRLIYYSQIVNDFQKGDIAEGYSVSREKKESFPLTVTSAQKNPTAFYLCASSIAGGPDEQYFGPGTRLTVT.

The rearrangement uses TRBV6-5 and TRBJ2-1; D possibly matches TRBD1 or TRBD2 (5 bases each). V lost 7 bases and J lost 6, with 19 bases in between. CDR1 is MNHEY, CDR2 SVGAGI, per germline. CDR3 size: 15 residues. Written as DNA, the CDR3 is TGTGCCAGCACAAACGACCGGGGCCTAGGCAATGAGCAGTTCTTC. Protein sequence: CASTNDRGLGNEQFF.

The rearrangement joins TRBV11-2 to TRBJ2-7, with D perhaps matching TRBD2 (6 bases). The CDR3 loop spans 13 amino acids. CDR1 SGHAT and CDR2 FQNNGV come from the germline V gene. Trimming took off 8 bases at V and 4 bases at J, with 15 bases between the two ends. CDR3 sequence reads: CASRGTGTYEQYF. As DNA, the CDR3 is TGTGCCAGCCGGGGGACGGGAACTTACGAGCAGTACTTC.

The chain has TRBV30 and TRBJ2-5; possibly TRBD2 for D (6 bases). The V end was cut by 4 bases, the J end by 3 bases, with 12 bases between. The germline V gene encodes CDR1 GTSNPN and CDR2 SVGIG (reference sequence). The CDR3 is 13 amino acids. CDR3 DNA sequence: TGTGCCTGGAATGCGGGGATTGAAGAGACCCAGTACTTC. This encodes CAWNAGIEETQYF. Drawing the rest from reference TRBV30 and TRBJ2-5, the complete variable domain is SQTIHQWPATLVQPVGSPLSLECTVEGTSNPNLYWYRQAAGRGLQLLFYSVGIGQISSEVPQNLSASRPQDRQFILSSKKLLLSDSGFYLCAWNAGIEETQYFGPGTRLLVL.

The chain employs TRBV23-1 and TRBJ2-1; D remains ambiguous. TRBV23-1 is annotated as an ORF whose role is uncertain. Trimming stripped 0 bases from V and 5 bases from J, with 8 bases between. The CDR3 spans 14 residues. CDR3 protein: CASSQSFRDNEQFF. CDR3 nucleotide sequence: TGCGCCAGCAGTCAATCGTTTAGGGACAATGAGCAGTTCTTC.

The rearrangement joins TRBV4-1 to TRBJ1-1; D remains unclear. V was shortened by 4 bases and J by 0 bases, with 9 bases between the two germline ends. This CDR3 region has 14 residues. Looked up from germline, CDR1 is MGHRA and CDR2 is YSYEKL. Written as DNA, the CDR3 is TGCGCCAGCAGCCCTCTAGGACTGAACACTGAAGCTTTCTTT. It is translated as CASSPLGLNTEAFF.